This T cell receptor beta chain was captured in a study of blood T cell repertoires in COVID-19. Study background: COVID-19 samples from acute and convalescent phases originated in the United States, Italy and Spain.

As originally analysed: It was from reference gene primer amplification that nucleated cell counts were estimated. Generated by immunoSEQ multiplex PCR, the TCRdb table keeps only in-frame clones and is missing some. Clonal size and the V and J genes are those of that table, whereas D and trimming came from the DNA. The data contain approximately 200,000 clones, about 88% of them singletons. Either two negative PCRs, clearance, or symptom resolution qualified Cohort 3 donors as recovered. V was clipped by 0 bases and J by 5 bases, with 14 bases between them. This CDR3 comprises 15 residues. Germline CDR1 reads SGHRS; CDR2 reads YFSETQ.

The sequence came from a woman in her twenties or thirties who had recovered from COVID-19. Sequencing was done on a sample of PBMCs or T cells enriched from blood (not recorded which). The genes are TRBV5-1 and TRBJ1-1, with a weak D call TRBD1 (5 bases). CDR3 amino acids: CASSLGGQGGTEAFF. In DNA form, the CDR3 reads TGCGCCAGCAGCTTGGGGGGCCAGGGAGGGACTGAAGCTTTCTTT.